This T cell receptor (beta chain) was retrieved from a study of tumor-infiltrating lymphocytes in oesophageal squamous cell carcinoma. Germline V gives CDR1 LNHDA, CDR2 SQIVND (reference sequence). V shed 0 bases and J shed 6 bases, with 12 bases lying between them. The CDR3 totals 15 residues. TCRdb called the PCR reads again in MiXCR, with one record for every CDR3 protein. The repertoire holds about 14,000 distinct CDR3 sequences, with under 60% as singletons. The V call is TRBV19, the J call TRBJ2-1; perhaps D is TRBD1 or TRBD2 (5 bases each). The TCR comes from a male donor with esophageal squamous cell carcinoma. The specimen was blood. CDR3 nucleotide sequence: TGTGCCAGTAGTATAGATCTATTGAGGGGCAATGAGCAGTTCTTC. This translates into CASSIDLLRGNEQFF.